This record concerns one TCR beta chain sequence. The antigen is not known. With random hexamers, reverse transcription was performed on about 0.5 to 1 ug of RNA. Amplification of TCR beta CDR3 across 54 Vbeta and 13 Jbeta was performed with immunoSEQ multiplex PCR. TCRdb reprocessed the immunoSEQ multiplex PCR reads via MiXCR and lists one record per CDR3 protein. The sample holds more than 150,000 distinct CDR3 sequences, around 95% seen once. The sample comes from a study of CD8 T cells in Susac syndrome. Whole-study results and caveats: The study acknowledged a relatively small number of individuals in its TCR sequencing and HLA analysis.

There are 16 residues in the CDR3. V lost 4 bases, J lost 4 bases, and 14 bases lay in between. The germline V gene encodes CDR1 LGHNA and CDR2 YNFKEQ. From blood CD8+ and CD4+ T cells, TCR beta sequences were generated. Patients with stable or active relapsing-remitting disease, all of them treatment-naive, made up the multiple sclerosis controls. This receptor was taken from a human donor with multiple sclerosis. The source material was CD8+ T cells from PBMCs. This chain links TRBV4-2 with TRBJ1-6; D ambiguous. The CDR3: CASSPYSGPYNSPLHF. The CDR3 bases are TGTGCCAGCAGCCCCTACTCCGGGCCGTATAATTCACCCCTCCACTTT.